The 23 T cell receptor beta chains below come from one sample, sequenced in a study of blood T cell repertoires in COVID-19. The assay was immunoSEQ multiplex PCR, and TCRdb's table has in-frame clones only and misses some. This sample carries around 100,000 clones, around 82% of them seen once, and the ten largest clones take 4% to 5.5%. The sequencing sample was made of peripheral blood. These receptors were obtained from a man aged 55 to 70 with acute or convalescent COVID-19.

The V gene is TRBV28, the J gene TRBJ2-3, with no clear D. The length of the CDR3 is 12 residues. The V end was cut by 1 base, the J end by 7 bases, with 6 bases between. Per germline, CDR1 MDHEN and CDR2 SYDVKM. CDR3 protein: CASSLSRNTQYF. The CDR3 coding sequence is TGTGCCAGCAGTTTATCCAGGAATACGCAGTATTTT.

The V and J genes are TRBV5-1 and TRBJ2-7, with 9 bases matching TRBD1. Per germline, CDR1 SGHRS and CDR2 YFSETQ. The J segment lost 2 bases and the V segment lost 5 bases, leaving 5 bases of the junction unmatched. The CDR3 sequence is 14 residues long. CDR3 residues: CASRSGQGPYEQYF. The CDR3 region has the DNA TGCGCCAGCAGATCGGGACAGGGTCCCTACGAGCAGTACTTC.

The CDR3 bases are TGCGCCAGCAGCCAATACGGTCAGCCCCAGCATTTT. Encoded protein: CASSQYGQPQHF. The V gene is TRBV4-1, the J gene TRBJ1-5; D is undetermined. Germline CDR1 reads MGHRA; CDR2 reads YSYEKL. The CDR3 totals 12 residues. The germline V and J ends were trimmed by 2 bases and 6 bases, with 5 bases remaining between them.

The chain is built from TRBV4-3 and TRBJ1-4, with 7 nucleotides matching TRBD1. The CDR3 spans 15 residues. The germline V gene has CDR1 LGHNA and CDR2 YSLEER. The ends lost 1 base at V and 3 bases at J; junction bases unmatched: 2. In nucleotides, the CDR3 is TGCGCCAGCAGCCAAGCGGACAGGCCTAATGAAAAACTGTTTTTT. This encodes CASSQADRPNEKLFF.

The V gene is TRBV6-5, the J gene TRBJ1-1; D might be TRBD1 (6 bases). Germline loops: CDR1 MNHEY, CDR2 SVGAGI. The V end lost 7 bases, the J end lost 2 bases, and 14 bases lay between the germline ends. This CDR3 is 14 amino acids long. CDR3 sequence (DNA): TGTGCCAGCACTGGGTGGACAGCCAACACTGAAGCTTTCTTT. It encodes CASTGWTANTEAFF.

This sequence joins TRBV12-3 or TRBV12-4 and TRBJ1-1; 10 nucleotides line up with TRBD1. V shed 7 bases and J 11 bases; nucleotides not matched to a gene: 10. The CDR3 has 13 residues. In nucleotides, the CDR3 is TGTGCCAGCACCCTGGACAGGGGGAGCAGGGCTTTCTTT. The encoded protein is CASTLDRGSRAFF.

The chain links TRBV7-9 to TRBJ1-4, with D maybe TRBD1 (5 bases). The V end lost 4 bases, the J end lost 2 bases, and 14 bases lay between the germline ends. Germline V gene data show CDR1 as SEHNR and CDR2 as FQNEAQ (reference sequence). This CDR3 contains 16 residues. The CDR3 sequence: CASSSGVGGTNEKLFF. The CDR3, as DNA: TGTGCCAGCAGCTCCGGGGTTGGGGGGACTAATGAAAAACTGTTTTTT.

This clone was observed a single time. The chain uses TRBV6-6 and TRBJ2-1; tentative D call: TRBD1 (6 bases). Deletions cut 5 bases from V and 6 bases from J, with 11 bases between. Germline V gives CDR1 MNHNY, CDR2 SVGAGI (reference sequence). The CDR3 is made up of 13 amino acids. The CDR3 protein is CASSADSPNEQFF. The CDR3 DNA sequence: TGTGCCAGCAGTGCGGACAGCCCCAATGAGCAGTTCTTC.

This clone was observed a handful of times. The chain joins TRBV10-3 to TRBJ1-1; TRBD1 matches 9 bases. The CDR3 covers 14 residues. V lost 7 bases and J lost 3; bases outside the gene matches: 6. Per the germline V gene, CDR1 is ENHRY and CDR2 is SYGVKD. The CDR3: CAIKTGTGYTEAFF. For the CDR3, the DNA is TGTGCCATCAAAACCGGGACAGGGTACACTGAAGCTTTCTTT.

The rearrangement links TRBV2 to TRBJ1-5; D not certain. The CDR3 is made up of 13 amino acids. V shed 7 bases and J shed 3 bases, with 10 bases lying between them. CDR1 is SNHLY, CDR2 FYNNEI, per germline. In DNA, the CDR3 is TGTGCCAGCACGGCCGACTACAATCAGCCCCAGCATTTT. Protein: CASTADYNQPQHF.

This clone was detected only a few times. V and J are TRBV5-1 and TRBJ2-5, with 7 bases identical to TRBD1. Germline CDR1 SGHRS, CDR2 YFSETQ. Trimming cost V 7 bases and J 4 bases; bases outside gene matches: 13. CDR3 size: 15 residues. The CDR3 protein is CASSEKVRGTETQYF. The CDR3 DNA reads TGCGCCAGCTCCGAGAAGGTCAGGGGGACAGAGACCCAGTACTTC.

This chain connects TRBV5-1 to TRBJ1-4; TRBD1 is a possible D gene (6 bases). The germline V gene encodes CDR1 SGHRS and CDR2 YFSETQ. The CDR3 extends over 16 amino acids. Trimming took 4 bases from V and 3 from J, leaving 16 bases between them. The CDR3 reads CASSPRPGTPNEKLFF. In DNA, the CDR3 is TGCGCCAGCAGCCCACGTCCAGGGACACCTAATGAAAAACTGTTTTTT.

This clone was seen a handful of times. The CDR3 DNA is TGCAGCGCCAGAGGAGGGGAAAATTCACCCCTCCACTTT. Its protein product is CSARGGENSPLHF. The rearrangement uses TRBV29-1 and TRBJ1-6; D is possibly TRBD1 (5 bases). The CDR3 is 13 residues long. The germline gives CDR1 SQVTM, CDR2 ANQGSEA. Trimming left V 7 bases short and J 7 bases short, with 14 bases between.

The chain carries TRBV10-3 and TRBJ1-6; 10 nucleotides align to TRBD1. CDR3 length: 15 residues. Germline trimming cut 2 bases from V and 7 bases from J; bases unmatched to any gene: 2. CDR1 is ENHRY, CDR2 SYGVKD, per germline. In DNA form, the CDR3 reads TGTGCCATCAGTGAGGAGGGACAGGGGAATTCACCCCTCCACTTT. It yields the protein CAISEEGQGNSPLHF.

The CDR3 spells CASSLSGRGGETQYF. CDR3 DNA sequence: TGTGCCAGCAGTTTATCGGGCAGAGGGGGAGAGACCCAGTACTTC. The genes are TRBV27 and TRBJ2-5; perhaps TRBD1 as D (6 bases). Germline V CDR1 and CDR2: MNHEY, SMNVEV (reference sequence). The CDR3 sequence is 15 residues long. The V and J ends lost 0 bases and 4 bases respectively, with 12 bases between them.

J is TRBJ2-6 and V is TRBV18; 10 bases agree with TRBD1. The CDR3 loop spans 17 amino acids. V was clipped by 6 bases and J by 1 base; unmatched bases: 6. Germline V gene lookup returns CDR1 KGHSH and CDR2 LQKENI. The CDR3 nucleotides are TGTGCCAGCTCCCGACAGGGGGCGAGGTCTGGGGCCAACGTCCTGACTTTC. The encoded protein is CASSRQGARSGANVLTF.

The gene calls are TRBV11-3 and TRBJ1-1; a weak D match, TRBD1 (5 bases). CDR1 and CDR2 from the germline V gene are SGHNT and YENEEA. The CDR3 extends over 14 amino acids. Trimming cost V 0 bases and J 5 bases, with 10 bases left between them. CDR3 loop: CASSLEGDSTEAFF. CDR3 nucleotide sequence: TGTGCCAGCAGCTTAGAGGGTGACAGTACTGAAGCTTTCTTT.

DNA of the CDR3: TGTGCCAGCTCACCGTCAGAAGCTAACTATGGCTACACCTTC. It encodes CASSPSEANYGYTF. This chain uses TRBV18 with TRBJ1-2; D ambiguous. This CDR3 spans 14 amino acids. V was cut by 3 bases and J by 0 bases, with 8 bases left in between. CDR1 is KGHSH and CDR2 is LQKENI in the germline V gene. Supplemented by reference TRBV18 and TRBJ1-2, the full variable domain reads NAGVMQNPRHLVRRRGQEARLRCSPMKGHSHVYWYRQLPEEGLKFMVYLQKENIIDESGMPKERFSAEFPKEGPSILRIQQVVRGDSAAYFCASSPSEANYGYTFGSGTRLTVV.

This chain links TRBV5-4 with TRBJ1-3; D not certain. The length of the CDR3 is 16 residues. V lost 0 bases and J 0 bases, leaving 10 bases between the germline ends. Germline CDR1 SGHNT, CDR2 YYREEE (reference sequence). The CDR3 DNA is TGTGCCAGCAGCTTGGGACACCGGTTCTCTGGAAACACCATATATTTT. Its protein product is CASSLGHRFSGNTIYF. Complete variable domain (other parts from reference TRBV5-4 and TRBJ1-3): ETGVTQSPTHLIKTRGQQVTLRCSSQSGHNTVSWYQQALGQGPQFIFQYYREEENGRGNFPPRFSGLQFPNYSSELNVNALELDDSALYLCASSLGHRFSGNTIYFGEGSWLTVV.

The V call is TRBV3-1 (or the pseudogene TRBV3-2), the J call TRBJ1-2; TRBD1 matches at 9 bases. CDR1 LGHDT and CDR2 YNNKEL come from the germline V gene (reference sequence). The CDR3 sequence is 15 residues long. V shed 1 base and J 4 bases; nucleotides not matched to a gene: 4. The CDR3 reads CASSQGGQGGYGYTF. CDR3 sequence (DNA): TGTGCCAGCAGCCAAGGGGGACAGGGTGGCTATGGCTACACCTTC.

The chain links TRBV11-2 to TRBJ1-2; D ambiguous. V gave up 1 base and J gave up 5 bases, with 8 bases separating them. CDR1 and CDR2 from the germline V gene are SGHAT and FQNNGV. CDR3 length: 13 amino acids. The CDR3 bases are TGTGCCAGCAGCTTAGGATACCAGTATGGCTACACCTTC. Protein sequence: CASSLGYQYGYTF.

This clone was observed a single time. The chain is built from TRBV6-1 and TRBJ1-6; TRBD1 aligns across 7 bases. Germline V gene lookup returns CDR1 MNHNS and CDR2 SASEGT. Trimming removed 0 bases from V and 10 bases from J; junction bases left unmatched: 3. The CDR3 sequence is 14 residues long. CDR3 sequence (DNA): TGTGCCAGCAGTGAAGCTAAAGGGGGCTCACCCCTCCACTTT. This sequence encodes CASSEAKGGSPLHF.

V is TRBV10-3 and J is TRBJ1-2; 9 bases fit TRBD1. The V and J ends lost 10 bases and 4 bases, in that order; junction bases with no gene match: 19. Germline-derived CDR1 and CDR2 are ENHRY and SYGVKD. This CDR3 region has 17 residues. The CDR3 bases are TGTGCCACCCTACCACCGGGACAGGGAGTGGTCGGCTATGGCTACACCTTC. It specifies CATLPPGQGVVGYGYTF.